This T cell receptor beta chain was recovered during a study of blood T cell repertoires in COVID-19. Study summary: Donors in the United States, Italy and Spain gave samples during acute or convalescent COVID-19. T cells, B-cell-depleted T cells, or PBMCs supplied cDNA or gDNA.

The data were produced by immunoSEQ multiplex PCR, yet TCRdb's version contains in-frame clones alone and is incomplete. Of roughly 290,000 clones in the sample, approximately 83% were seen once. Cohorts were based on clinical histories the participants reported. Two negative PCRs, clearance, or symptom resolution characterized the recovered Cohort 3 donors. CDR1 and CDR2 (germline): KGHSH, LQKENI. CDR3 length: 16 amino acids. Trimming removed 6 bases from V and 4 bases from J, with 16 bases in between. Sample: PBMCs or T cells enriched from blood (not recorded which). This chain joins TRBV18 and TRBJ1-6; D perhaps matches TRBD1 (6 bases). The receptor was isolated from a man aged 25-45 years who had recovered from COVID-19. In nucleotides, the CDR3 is TGTGCCAGCTCCGACCAAGGGGGAGTTTATAATTCACCCCTCCACTTT. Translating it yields CASSDQGGVYNSPLHF.